The 22 T cell receptor beta chains reported below all come from one sample, sequenced in a study of Ad26.COV2.S vaccination and SARS-CoV-2 variants. Using immunoSEQ multiplex PCR, the repertoire was profiled, and TCRdb retains in-frame clones only, with some absent. The sample has roughly 700,000 clones, roughly 90% seen once. Treatment in this sample: roughly 18 received Ad26.COV2.S at low or high dose, single or two shots; about five received placebo; per-sample allocation not given. Day 63 after the first injection of vaccine or placebo was the sampling time. Sequencing was performed on peripheral blood, taken in a trial of Ad26.COV2.S vaccine versus placebo. All receptors derive from a person between 18 and 60 years old who received the Ad26.COV2.S COVID-19 vaccine or a placebo.

The rearrangement uses TRBV30 and TRBJ2-5, with D perhaps given as TRBD1 or TRBD2 (5 bases each). With 0 bases removed from V and 3 bases from J, the gap between germline ends came to 14 bases. In germline, CDR1 is GTSNPN, CDR2 SVGIG (reference sequence). The CDR3 has 15 amino acids. CDR3 loop: CAWSVKRAGKETQYF. In nucleotides, the CDR3 is TGTGCCTGGAGTGTAAAGAGGGCAGGGAAAGAGACCCAGTACTTC.

The chain links TRBV11-2 to TRBJ2-3, with 10 bases lining up with TRBD2. J was trimmed by 1 base and V by 2 bases; bases with no gene match: 6. The CDR3 spans 17 residues. Germline V gene lookup returns CDR1 SGHAT and CDR2 FQNNGV. DNA of the CDR3: TGTGCCAGCAGCTTAAGAGCGGGAGGGGAGGGCACAGATACGCAGTATTTT. It translates to CASSLRAGGEGTDTQYF. Looking up the rest from reference TRBV11-2 and TRBJ2-3 gives the full variable domain: EAGVAQSPRYKIIEKRQSVAFWCNPISGHATLYWYQQILGQGPKLLIQFQNNGVVDDSQLPKDRFSAERLKGVDSTLKIQPAKLEDSAVYLCASSLRAGGEGTDTQYFGPGTRLTVL.

The rearrangement links TRBV18 to TRBJ2-3, with 10 bases that match TRBD2. The CDR3 has 16 amino acids. J lost 5 bases, V lost 0 bases, and 5 bases had no gene match. Germline-derived CDR1 and CDR2 are KGHSH and LQKENI. The DNA of the CDR3 is TGTGCCAGCTCACCACCGTTAGGGACTAGCGTAGATACGCAGTATTTT. The encoded protein is CASSPPLGTSVDTQYF.

The chain combines TRBV5-1 with TRBJ2-7; TRBD1 aligns across 8 bases. Germline trimming cut 0 bases from V and 5 bases from J; bases unmatched to any gene: 4. There are 14 residues in the CDR3. Germline CDR1 is SGHRS and CDR2 is YFSETQ. The DNA of the CDR3 is TGCGCCAGCAGCTTGGCCCCAGGGGGCGACGAGCAGTACTTC. Translated, it gives CASSLAPGGDEQYF.

The chain couples TRBV27 to TRBJ1-2, with D possibly matching TRBD1 (6 bases). Deletions cut 5 bases from V and 7 bases from J, with 23 bases between. In germline, CDR1 is MNHEY, CDR2 SMNVEV (reference sequence). This CDR3 has 16 amino acids. The CDR3 coding sequence is TGTGCCAGCAGTCCTAACAGGGTCCTAACCGGGCCTGGCTACACCTTC. It is translated as CASSPNRVLTGPGYTF.

The rearrangement joins TRBV7-2 to TRBJ1-3; D perhaps matches TRBD1 (6 bases). V was trimmed by 5 bases and J by 0 bases, leaving 8 bases between them. Germline lookup yields CDR1 SGHTA and CDR2 FQGNSA. The CDR3 runs 14 residues. This chain's CDR3 is CASSEQGSGNTIYF. Written as DNA, the CDR3 is TGTGCCAGCAGCGAACAGGGCTCTGGAAACACCATATATTTT. Complete variable domain (other parts from reference TRBV7-2 and TRBJ1-3): GAGVSQSPSNKVTEKGKDVELRCDPISGHTALYWYRQSLGQGLEFLIYFQGNSAPDKSGLPSDRFSAERTGGSVSTLTIQRTQQEDSAVYLCASSEQGSGNTIYFGEGSWLTVV.

V gene TRBV30 combines with J gene TRBJ1-2, with 9 bases matching TRBD1. The ends lost 3 bases at V and 6 bases at J; junction bases unmatched: 5. In germline, CDR1 is GTSNPN, CDR2 SVGIG (reference sequence). CDR3 size: 13 residues. Here the CDR3 DNA reads TGTGCCTGGAGCAAACAGGGGGCAGATGGCTACACCTTC. It specifies CAWSKQGADGYTF.

The chain is built from TRBV3-1 (or the pseudogene TRBV3-2) and TRBJ2-7; a weak D match, TRBD2 (5 bases). V shed 1 base and J shed 4 bases, with 11 bases lying between them. The CDR3 is made up of 14 amino acids. In germline, CDR1 is LGHDT, CDR2 YNNKEL (reference sequence). CDR3 protein: CASSQAAAAYEQYF. The CDR3 coding sequence is TGTGCCAGCAGCCAAGCTGCAGCGGCTTACGAGCAGTACTTC.

The chain employs TRBV7-9 and TRBJ1-2; D might be TRBD1 (5 bases). The CDR3 has 15 amino acids. Germline assignment: CDR1 SEHNR and CDR2 FQNEAQ (reference sequence). With 1 base removed from V and 8 bases from J, the gap between germline ends came to 17 bases. In DNA form, the CDR3 reads TGTGCCAGCAGCTTAGGGGGGAGCGCTGCCTACGGCTACACCTTC. Protein: CASSLGGSAAYGYTF.

The chain joins TRBV2 to TRBJ1-4, with D possibly matching TRBD1 (6 bases). CDR1 and CDR2 from the germline V gene are SNHLY and FYNNEI. The V gene lost 7 bases and the J gene lost 17 bases, with 23 bases spanning the gap. This CDR3 is 13 amino acids long. CDR3 DNA: TGTGCCAGCACTATGGGACAAAGGGGACCGGGTTTTTTT. Translated, it gives CASTMGQRGPGFF.

The CDR3 region is CASANTLGNTIYF. The CDR3 nucleotides read TGTGCTAGTGCCAACACCCTCGGAAACACCATATATTTT. This sequence joins TRBV12-5 and TRBJ1-3; no definite D call. Trimming cost V 7 bases and J 4 bases, with 11 bases left between them. The CDR3 has 13 residues. The germline V gene encodes CDR1 LGHNT and CDR2 FRNRAP.

This clone showed up just once. The chain joins TRBV6-5 to TRBJ2-2, with D uncertain. The CDR3 is 13 residues long. Trimming stripped 7 bases from V and 5 bases from J, with 11 bases between. CDR1 and CDR2 (germline): MNHEY, SVGAGI. CDR3 amino acids: CASIGSMTGELFF. DNA for the CDR3: TGTGCCAGCATAGGATCCATGACCGGGGAGCTGTTTTTT.

The CDR3 DNA is TGTGCCAGCAGCCAAGGGGGGCCACCCCTCCACTTT. Its protein is CASSQGGPPLHF. V usage is TRBV3-1 (or the pseudogene TRBV3-2) and J usage is TRBJ1-6; weak D call: TRBD1 (6 bases). V was clipped by 1 base and J by 11 bases, with 6 bases between them. CDR1 and CDR2 (germline): LGHDT, YNNKEL (reference sequence). The CDR3 sequence is 12 residues long.

The chain recombines TRBV5-8 with TRBJ2-1, with 8 bases fitting TRBD2. CDR1 and CDR2 from the germline V gene are SGHTS and YDEGEE. This CDR3 has 16 residues. Trimming removed 0 bases from V and 4 bases from J; junction bases left unmatched: 6. CDR3 nucleotides: TGTGCCAGCAGCTTGGGTACTAGCGGTTGGTACAATGAGCAGTTCTTC. As protein: CASSLGTSGWYNEQFF.

Here the CDR3 DNA reads TGTGCCAGCAGCTCCGACACGTCGTCCTACAATGAGCAGTTCTTC. Protein product: CASSSDTSSYNEQFF. V and J are TRBV11-3 and TRBJ2-1; D remains unclear. CDR1 is SGHNT and CDR2 is YENEEA in the germline V gene. V was clipped by 4 bases and J by 1 base, with 11 bases between them. The CDR3 sequence is 15 residues long.

The rearrangement uses TRBV25-1 and TRBJ1-6, with TRBD1 matching 7 bases. The CDR3 is 13 amino acids. J was trimmed by 5 bases and V by 8 bases; bases with no gene match: 3. From germline, CDR1 is MGHDK and CDR2 SYGVNS. For the CDR3, the DNA is TGTGCCAGCCACGGGACAGATAATTCACCCCTCCACTTT. Protein product: CASHGTDNSPLHF.

The chain carries TRBV7-6 and TRBJ2-3, with TRBD2 identical over 12 bases. Germline V lookup: CDR1 SGHVS, CDR2 FNYEAQ. The V segment lost 3 bases and the J segment 6 bases; nucleotides outside the gene matches: 4. The CDR3 runs to 15 residues. CDR3 residues: CASSLPSGGADTQYF. The CDR3 nucleotides read TGTGCCAGCAGCTTGCCTAGCGGGGGGGCTGATACGCAGTATTTT.

The chain couples TRBV15 to TRBJ2-2; 9 bases are shared with TRBD1. The CDR3 loop spans 17 amino acids. V shed 5 bases, J shed 4 bases, and the junction held 11 bases outside the gene matches. Germline V gives CDR1 LNHNV, CDR2 YYDKDF (reference sequence). This CDR3 is CATSPTGTGFGTGELFF. DNA of the CDR3: TGTGCCACCAGCCCCACCGGGACAGGGTTCGGCACCGGGGAGCTGTTTTTT. The variable domain in full, completed from reference TRBV15 and TRBJ2-2, reads DAMVIQNPRYQVTQFGKPVTLSCSQTLNHNVMYWYQQKSSQAPKLLFHYYDKDFNNEADTPDNFQSRRPNTSFCFLDIRSPGLGDTAMYLCATSPTGTGFGTGELFFGEGSRLTVL.

The CDR3 DNA sequence: TGTGCCAGCAGTGATCCCATACCCCGAGAGACCCAGTACTTC. This encodes CASSDPIPRETQYF. The V gene is TRBV2, the J gene TRBJ2-5, with unresolved D. Trimming removed 3 bases at V and 4 bases at J, with 12 bases between. CDR1 is SNHLY and CDR2 is FYNNEI in the germline V gene. The CDR3 spans 14 residues.

The chain employs TRBV6-6 and TRBJ2-7, with 7 positions matching TRBD2. V was clipped by 3 bases and J by 2 bases; unmatched bases: 7. Germline values: CDR1 MNHNY, CDR2 SVGAGI (reference sequence). The CDR3 has 15 residues. The CDR3 DNA is TGTGCCAGCAGTTATGGGGCGGGGACTACCTACGAGCAGTACTTC. This encodes CASSYGAGTTYEQYF.

This chain connects TRBV10-3 to TRBJ2-1; 7 bases align to TRBD2. V lost 8 bases, J lost 0 bases, and 7 bases stayed unmatched. Germline CDR1 ENHRY, CDR2 SYGVKD. The CDR3 has 15 amino acids. CDR3 in amino acids: CAIGSGGSSYNEQFF. The DNA for the CDR3 is TGTGCCATCGGGTCGGGCGGGAGCTCCTACAATGAGCAGTTCTTC.

Only one count was recorded for this clone. The rearrangement joins TRBV5-6 to TRBJ2-1, with TRBD2 identical over 7 bases. V shed 1 base and J 4 bases; nucleotides not matched to a gene: 8. The CDR3 consists of 16 residues. The V gene's germline CDR1 is SGHDT and CDR2 YYEEEE. The CDR3 region is CASSLLASGPYNEQFF. The CDR3 DNA reads TGTGCCAGCAGCTTGTTGGCTAGCGGTCCGTACAATGAGCAGTTCTTC.